The 13 T cell receptor beta chains below come from one sample, sequenced in a study of T-cell memory formation after mild COVID-19. TCRdb recomputed calls from the 5' RACE reads with MiXCR, one row per CDR3 protein. The data show about 310,000 distinct CDR3 sequences, with more than 15% seen just once and roughly a fifth held by the top ten. What was sequenced was PBMCs or a T cell subset sorted from them (not recorded which). These receptors were taken from a man aged 18 to 29 who had mild COVID-19 (a few samples of this study predate the infection). Cell type and time point are not known.

The chain couples TRBV5-1 to TRBJ1-6; 11 bases align to TRBD1. V was pared by 7 bases and J by 9 bases, with 6 bases of the junction left unmatched. There are 14 residues in the CDR3. Germline V CDR1 and CDR2: SGHRS, YFSETQ. The CDR3 DNA reads TGCGCCAGCGGGACCGGGACAGGGGGTTCACCCCTCCACTTT. Its translation: CASGTGTGGSPLHF.

This clonotype was counted a few times. The chain joins TRBV7-9 to TRBJ2-5; D call uncertain. The CDR3 covers 15 residues. From germline, CDR1 is SEHNR and CDR2 FQNEAQ (reference sequence). Trimming removed 2 bases from V and 0 bases from J, with 10 bases in between. The CDR3 loop is CASSLSQGNQETQYF. The CDR3 bases are TGTGCCAGCAGCTTAAGTCAAGGGAACCAAGAGACCCAGTACTTC.

This clonotype was counted a few times. The chain is built from TRBV9 and TRBJ1-5; no clear D gene. Germline values: CDR1 SGDLS, CDR2 YYNGEE. The CDR3 loop spans 15 amino acids. The V and J ends lost 4 bases and 0 bases respectively, with 11 bases between them. DNA of the CDR3: TGTGCCAGCAGCCCAAGCGCCGGTAGCAATCAGCCCCAGCATTTT. Encoded protein: CASSPSAGSNQPQHF.

This clonotype was counted between two and nine times. The V call is TRBV5-1, the J call TRBJ2-2; weak D call: TRBD1 (6 bases). The V end lost 5 bases, the J end lost 1 base, and 6 bases lay between the germline ends. The germline V gene has CDR1 SGHRS and CDR2 YFSETQ. CDR3 length: 13 amino acids. In nucleotides, the CDR3 is TGCGCCAGCAGGGACAGGAACACCGGGGAGCTGTTTTTT. Translating gives CASRDRNTGELFF.

Notes on this clonotype: A junction end diverges from the germline sequence, so it may reflect a read error. The V and J genes are TRBV7-9 and TRBJ2-7, with TRBD1 as a possible D gene (5 bases). The CDR3 runs to 11 residues. Germline CDR1 reads SEHNR; CDR2 reads FQNEAQ (reference sequence). In nucleotides, the CDR3 is TGTGCCAGCAGCTTTGCGGCAGGGCACCACTTC. This codes for CASSFAAGHHF.

V gene TRBV11-2 combines with J gene TRBJ2-1; D is uncertain. CDR3 length: 13 amino acids. Trimming took off 0 bases at V and 8 bases at J, with 8 bases between the two ends. From germline, CDR1 is SGHAT and CDR2 FQNNGV. The chain's CDR3 is CASSLEVMDEQFF. CDR3 sequence (DNA): TGTGCCAGCAGCTTAGAGGTTATGGATGAGCAGTTCTTC.

The chain is built from TRBV11-3 and TRBJ2-1; 9 positions match TRBD1. Germline CDR1 reads SGHNT; CDR2 reads YENEEA. The CDR3 contains 15 residues. J was trimmed by 4 bases and V by 4 bases; bases with no gene match: 5. The CDR3 DNA is TGTGCCAGCAGCTCCGGGACAGGGTCTTACAATGAGCAGTTCTTC. Its protein is CASSSGTGSYNEQFF. Complete variable domain (other parts from reference TRBV11-3 and TRBJ2-1): EAGVVQSPRYKIIEKKQPVAFWCNPISGHNTLYWYLQNLGQGPELLIRYENEEAVDDSQLPKDRFSAERLKGVDSTLKIQPAELGDSAVYLCASSSGTGSYNEQFFGPGTRLTVL.

V gene TRBV27 combines with J gene TRBJ1-2; 8 bases fit TRBD1. Losses at the gene ends were 6 bases for V and 7 bases for J; bases not matched to a gene: 13. CDR1 MNHEY and CDR2 SMNVEV come from the germline V gene (reference sequence). This CDR3 spans 15 amino acids. The CDR3 DNA follows: TGTGCCAGCAGCCCCCGGACGCAGGGGGCGTTTGGCTACACCTTC. It yields the protein CASSPRTQGAFGYTF.

This clonotype appeared a few times. The J gene is TRBJ2-5, the V gene TRBV18; D is possibly TRBD1 or TRBD2 (5 bases each). CDR1 and CDR2 (germline): KGHSH, LQKENI. The CDR3 is 14 residues long. The V and J ends lost 0 bases and 6 bases respectively, with 11 bases between them. The CDR3 bases are TGTGCCAGCTCACCACCGGGGGAGTCGAAGACCCAGTACTTC. Its translation is CASSPPGESKTQYF.

This clonotype was seen a few times. The rearrangement links TRBV4-2 to TRBJ1-5; D unclear. Germline CDR1 and CDR2: LGHNA and YNFKEQ. This CDR3 region has 13 residues. V lost 0 bases, J lost 4 bases, and 4 bases lay in between. The chain's CDR3 is CASSQERNQPQHF. In DNA form, the CDR3 reads TGTGCCAGCAGCCAAGAGAGGAATCAGCCCCAGCATTTT.

The chain couples TRBV7-2 to TRBJ1-6, with D tentatively TRBD1 (5 bases). The V gene's germline CDR1 is SGHTA and CDR2 FQGNSA. The CDR3 consists of 17 residues. Trimming pared 1 base from V and 6 bases from J, leaving 16 bases between. Here the CDR3 reads CASSLGGTPPFNSPLHF. CDR3 coding DNA: TGTGCCAGCAGCTTAGGGGGCACCCCACCTTTTAATTCACCCCTCCACTTT.

This clonotype was detected ten times or more. The chain is built from TRBV12-3 or TRBV12-4 and TRBJ2-3; no definite D call. The CDR3 contains 13 residues. Between the trimmed V and J ends, which lost 2 bases and 4 bases, there was a span of 7 bases. CDR3 bases: TGTGCCAGCAGTTTACAGGCCTCAGATACGCAGTATTTT. As protein: CASSLQASDTQYF.

This clonotype occurred a few times. The chain combines TRBV25-1 with TRBJ1-1, with TRBD1 matching 7 bases. The CDR3 is made up of 15 amino acids. V lost 3 bases and J lost 7; bases outside the gene matches: 11. Per germline, CDR1 MGHDK and CDR2 SYGVNS. The chain's CDR3 is CASSDIQGNFGEAFF. In nucleotides, the CDR3 is TGTGCCAGCAGTGACATACAGGGGAATTTCGGTGAAGCTTTCTTT.